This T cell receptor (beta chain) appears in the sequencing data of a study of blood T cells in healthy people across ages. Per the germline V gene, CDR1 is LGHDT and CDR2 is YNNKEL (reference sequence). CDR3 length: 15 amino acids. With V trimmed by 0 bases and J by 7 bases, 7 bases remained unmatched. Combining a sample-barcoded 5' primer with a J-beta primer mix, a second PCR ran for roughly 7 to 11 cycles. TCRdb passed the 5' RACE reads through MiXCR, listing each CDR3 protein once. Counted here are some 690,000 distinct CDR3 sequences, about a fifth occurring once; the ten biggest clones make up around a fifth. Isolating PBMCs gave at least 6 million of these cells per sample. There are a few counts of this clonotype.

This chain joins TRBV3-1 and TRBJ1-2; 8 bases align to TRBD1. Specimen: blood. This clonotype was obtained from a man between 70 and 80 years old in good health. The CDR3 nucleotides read TGTGCCAGCAGCCAAGAAGTGACAGGGGTCGGTGGCTACACCTTC. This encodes CASSQEVTGVGGYTF. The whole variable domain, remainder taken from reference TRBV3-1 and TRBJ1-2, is DTAVSQTPKYLVTQMGNDKSIKCEQNLGHDTMYWYKQDSKKFLKIMFSYNNKELIINETVPNRFSPKSPDKAHLNLHINSLELGDSAVYFCASSQEVTGVGGYTFGSGTRLTVV.